This entry describes one T cell receptor (beta chain). Its binding antigen is unknown. Base qualities are not provided; no much larger clone lies one nucleotide away. The data were obtained in a study of T cells in localized non-small cell lung cancer (dated by TCRdb to the early 2020s). A note on the overall study: The study analyzed T cell repertoires of hundreds of early-stage NSCLC patients, comparing tumors and uninvolved tumor-adjacent lungs. Of the NSCLC patients, 120 to 150 were male and 107 were female, and the mean age was approximately 66 years. The cohort was made up of 200 to 250 treatment-naive NSCLC patients whose localized lung tumors had been resected. The full study reports these points: Since the design was exploratory, TCR variables were selected using unadjusted p-values with no false-discovery rate correction. The highest T cell clonality was observed in uninvolved tumor-adjacent lung, where clonality exceeded that of tumor, suggesting that antigenic responses were more focused in uninvolved tumor-adjacent lung. Because multi-region sequencing of the tumors was not done, intratumor heterogeneity could not be ruled out. A median of approximately 57 of the top 100 tumor clones were detected in paired uninvolved adjacent lung, and around 30 of these tumor clones were also found among the top 100 clones of the paired uninvolved adjacent lung. Higher blood T cell density associated with longer overall survival, while higher adjacent-lung clonality associated with shorter survival.

TCR beta CDR3 regions were sequenced from DNA using the immunoSEQ Assay. As for the original processing: To compute T cell density, TCR beta template counts were normalized to usable DNA, which was estimated by amplifying housekeeping genes. Richness was estimated using the preseqR package, with extrapolation to 400,000 templates for PBMC samples and to 120,000 templates for tissue samples. Clonality was calculated as one minus Pielou's evenness. Tissue-enriched TCRs were identified by differential abundance testing using productive amino-acid clonotypes, minimum total count 5 and alpha 0.1. The Jaccard Index and the Morisita Overlap Index were used to quantify repertoire overlap between compartments. GLIPH grouped TCR beta CDR3s together with public tetramer-defined viral CDR3s, and a viral motif had to include at least three viral sequences and also show V-gene enrichment. TCRdb obtained this table from immuneACCESS and retained in-frame rearrangements with V and J assigned. These tables miss some clones; where compared with another copy, unresolved V genes account for less than half of the shortfall, and the remainder is unexplained. For V, J and clone size, that table is used; D and trimming come from the DNA. The sample table lists 25,000 to 35,000 clones, more than 70% of them with a count of one. The top ten clones comprise 10% to 15% of the sample.

At diagnosis, tumor, uninvolved tumor-adjacent lung and peripheral blood were collected and then preserved as a mix of FFPE and fresh-frozen material. For TCR repertoire profiling, the blood samples were analyzed as peripheral blood mononuclear cells. V is clipped by 0 bases and J by 2 bases, and the sequence between their germline boundaries is 13 bases long. Reading the germline V gene (reference sequence) gives CDR1 MNHEY and CDR2 SMNVEV. The CDR3 starts with the cysteine, ends with the phenylalanine, and has 16 residues. CDR3 DNA is the only sequence kept; it has 48 bases, read in frame from the first base.

The rearrangement joined TRBV27 to TRBJ2-5; perhaps TRBD2 is the D gene, with 7 bases matching. This clonotype originated in a female donor at least 60 years old with stage III squamous cell lung carcinoma. The starting material was peripheral blood, obtained before any cancer treatment. The sequenced DNA: TGTGCCAGCAGTTTATCGGGGGGGCCCGGGCAAGAGACCCAGTACTTC. Its protein reads: CASSLSGGPGQETQYF.